This T cell receptor beta chain is drawn from a study of T cell responses to AZD1222 COVID-19 vaccine. As for the study in general: Second doses were pooled across both intervals (about 4 or about 12 weeks). General study findings and limits: Most donors were white British and more were female, and clonal diversity was possibly underestimated. Vaccination with two AZD1222 doses was followed by a rise in Spike-specific TCR breadth and depth.

Method: immunoSEQ multiplex PCR; TCRdb's copy keeps in-frame clones and lacks some. The sample yields under 150,000 clones, 70% to 90% seen once. On this clone itself: The antigen is not known.

V lost 2 bases and J 1 base, leaving 14 bases between the germline ends. The germline gives CDR1 SGHAT, CDR2 FQNNGV. There are 16 residues in the CDR3. This receptor was identified in an adult in good health. The rearrangement uses TRBV11-2 and TRBJ1-1; D is uncertain. The specimen comprised peripheral blood, sampled on day 0 of AZD1222 vaccination. For the CDR3, the DNA is TGTGCCAGCAGCTTATCACAGAGCTGGGAGAACACTGAAGCTTTCTTT. Translating gives CASSLSQSWENTEAFF.